The T cell receptor (beta chain) under discussion was sequenced for a study of vaccination and CD4 T cells after COVID-19. The treatment is: approximately nine-day PBMC culture with coronavirus spike peptide pools or control peptides (ViraFEST assay). ViraFEST stimulated the growth of antigen-specific T cells using peptide pools and subsequently profiled their TCRs by sequencing. The sample holds a few counts of this clonotype. Its specificity is not known. An Oncomine TCR Beta short-read assay was used to sequence the DNA from cultured CD4+ T cells. TCRdb ran MiXCR on the PCR reads and lists one entry per CDR3 protein. The sample includes about 10,000 distinct CDR3 sequences, about 28% of them seen just once. The study, taken as a whole, reports: From a median of about 21 to 40, SARS-CoV-2-reactive clonotypes increased, though not significantly. The authors identified 304 of 307 vaccine-specific clones in convalescent patients as spike mono-reactive.

Trimming pared 7 bases from V and 8 bases from J, leaving 29 bases between. The germline gives CDR1 MDHEN, CDR2 SYDVKM. The CDR3 spans 17 residues. This TCR came from a human donor who had recovered from COVID-19. The chain is built from TRBV28 and TRBJ1-2; tentative D call: TRBD1 (6 bases). The starting material was CD4+ T cells from blood, cultured in vitro, obtained after SARS-CoV-2 vaccination. Here the CDR3 DNA reads TGTGCCAGCAACATCATGGGGTACGGGACAACGGTGAGCGGCTACACCTTC. It codes for CASNIMGYGTTVSGYTF.